Following are 5 T cell receptor delta chains from one sample sequenced in a study of γδ T cells in repeated Plasmodium falciparum infection. Flow sorting of PBMC yielded separate Vgamma9/Vdelta2+ and Vdelta2-negative gammadelta T cell populations for bulk repertoire analysis. TCRdb ran CATT on the multiplex PCR reads. The profile covers some 100,000 delta-chain clones, with approximately 1.4% appearing a single time and under 10% taken by the ten largest. Source material: gamma-delta T cells from blood. These receptors all come from a pool of human donors (malaria-infected and uninfected, not separated).

This clone was detected a few times. A far larger clone is just one base off, so this is likely a read error. At the DNA level, this CDR3 is encoded by other sequences in the same sample as well. No call exists for the J gene, whereas the V gene is TRDV2; the table gives TRDD3 as D, unverified against the DNA. This CDR3 region has 15 residues. Germline V gene data show CDR1 as GEAIGNYY and CDR2 as EKD. This chain's CDR3 is CACNTGGHYTDKLIF. CDR3 coding DNA: TGTGCCTGCAATACTGGGGGACATTACACCGATAAGCTCATCTTT.

This clone was recorded many times. TCRdb attributes to this sequence the protein of a much larger clone, which differs from the DNA translation at residue 6; a read error is likely, and the protein displayed is translated from the DNA. The chain has TRDV1 and TRDJ1; a weak D match, TRDD2 (6 bases). Germline values: CDR1 TSWWSYY, CDR2 QGS. The CDR3 has 16 residues. V gave up 5 bases and J gave up 7 bases, with 23 bases separating them. CDR3 amino acids: CALGKPPTRMGSKLIF. The CDR3 bases are TGTGCTCTTGGGAAACCTCCTACTAGGATGGGGAGTAAACTCATCTTT.

The table lists this clone with many counts. The chain carries TRDV1 and TRDJ2, with 12 bases lining up with TRDD3. CDR1 TSWWSYY and CDR2 QGS come from the germline V gene. J was trimmed by 1 base and V by 4 bases; bases with no gene match: 16. The CDR3 runs to 21 residues. DNA of the CDR3: TGTGCTCTTGGGGCGTTTTACTGGGGGATACAGTCCCAATATTTGACAGCACAACTCTTCTTT. Its protein is CALGAFYWGIQSQYLTAQLFF.

This clone was recorded a few times. The TCRdb record carries a much larger clone's protein, which differs from this DNA's translation at residue 8; a read error is the likely cause, and the protein listed here is the DNA translation. The gene calls are TRDV1 and TRDJ1; TRDD3 matches at 13 bases. The J gene was not available in TCRdb and was assigned here by matching the DNA to germline segments. The germline V gene has CDR1 TSWWSYY and CDR2 QGS. This CDR3 is 20 amino acids long. Losses at the gene ends were 2 bases for V and 4 bases for J; bases not matched to a gene: 16. DNA of the CDR3: TGTGCTCTTGGGGAAATAGGTAATCCCATACTGGGGGATACGGGCGATAAACTCATCTTT. Translation gives CALGEIGNPILGDTGDKLIF.

Concerning this clone: This likely traces to a read error, being one base from a far larger clone. Other DNA sequences in this specimen translate into the identical CDR3. The rearrangement joins TRDV2 to TRDJ2; tentative D call: TRDD3 (6 bases). The J gene is absent in TCRdb and was assigned here via DNA matching to germline. In germline, CDR1 is GEAIGNYY, CDR2 EKD. Trimming took 0 bases from V and 2 from J, leaving 12 bases between them. CDR3 length: 16 residues. CDR3 bases: TGTGCCTGTGACACCCCTGGGGAAGCCTTGACAGCACAACTCTTCTTT. Translation gives CACDTPGEALTAQLFF.